These 19 T cell receptor beta chains were sequenced from one sample in a study of blood T cell repertoires in COVID-19. TCRdb's copy holds only in-frame clones and misses some; the assay was immunoSEQ multiplex PCR. The sample records about 210,000 clones, roughly 84% being singletons. The sequencing input was peripheral blood. Receptors were obtained from a woman aged 80 or over with acute or convalescent COVID-19.

The J gene is TRBJ1-6, the V gene TRBV5-1, with a tentative D call TRBD1 (6 bases). In germline, CDR1 is SGHRS, CDR2 YFSETQ. This CDR3 spans 17 amino acids. The V and J ends lost 1 base and 8 bases respectively, with 19 bases between them. CDR3 DNA: TGCGCCAGCAGCTTGATTGGAGGACAGCCACCTGATTCACCCCTCCACTTT. Translated: CASSLIGGQPPDSPLHF.

The gene calls are TRBV30 and TRBJ1-2; 9 bases are a match to TRBD1. Germline V gene lookup returns CDR1 GTSNPN and CDR2 SVGIG (reference sequence). The CDR3 has 14 residues. The V and J ends lost 4 bases and 7 bases, in that order; junction bases with no gene match: 10. The DNA for the CDR3 is TGTGCCTGGATAGGAAGGGACAGGGCTGGTGGCTACACCTTC. Its translation is CAWIGRDRAGGYTF.

The chain couples TRBV5-5 to TRBJ2-3, with TRBD2 identical over 11 bases. Per the germline V gene, CDR1 is SGHKS and CDR2 is YYEKEE (reference sequence). This CDR3 has 16 residues. V shed 0 bases and J 7 bases; nucleotides not matched to a gene: 7. CDR3 amino acids: CASSLAGTSGAYTQYF. DNA for the CDR3: TGTGCCAGCAGCTTGGCCGGGACTAGCGGAGCGTATACGCAGTATTTT.

V is TRBV15 and J is TRBJ1-5; D possibly corresponds to TRBD1 (6 bases). The ends were cut back, 5 bases at V and 5 bases at J, with 13 bases in the middle. Germline V gives CDR1 LNHNV, CDR2 YYDKDF (reference sequence). This CDR3 is 14 amino acids long. The CDR3 sequence: CATSVRRGYQPQHF. The CDR3 nucleotides are TGTGCCACCAGCGTACGCAGGGGTTATCAGCCCCAGCATTTT.

This rearrangement joins TRBV10-3 to TRBJ1-2, with D uncertain. The V gene's germline CDR1 is ENHRY and CDR2 SYGVKD. The length of the CDR3 is 12 residues. V gave up 2 bases and J gave up 4 bases, with 5 bases separating them. The CDR3 is CAISEAGYGYTF. Here the CDR3 DNA reads TGTGCCATCAGTGAGGCAGGCTATGGCTACACCTTC.

This clone was detected a few times. The V gene is TRBV5-1, the J gene TRBJ1-6; D call uncertain. Germline V gives CDR1 SGHRS, CDR2 YFSETQ. This CDR3 comprises 14 residues. The V end lost 1 base, the J end lost 9 bases, and 11 bases lay between the germline ends. The CDR3 DNA is TGCGCCAGCAGCTTGATAGCAAGTGGTTCACCCCTCCACTTT. Amino acid sequence: CASSLIASGSPLHF.

The chain employs TRBV7-8 and TRBJ2-5; 7 bases line up with TRBD1. The germline CDR1 and CDR2 sequences are SGHVS and FQNEAQ. V lost 4 bases and J lost 5; bases outside the gene matches: 7. The CDR3 covers 14 residues. CDR3: CASSSQTGIETQYF. For the CDR3, the DNA is TGTGCCAGCAGCTCCCAGACAGGGATTGAGACCCAGTACTTC. The entire variable domain, with the rest obtained from reference TRBV7-8 and TRBJ2-5, is as follows: GAGVSQSPRYKVAKRGQDVALRCDPISGHVSLFWYQQALGQGPEFLTYFQNEAQLDKSGLPSDRFFAERPEGSVSTLKIQRTQQEDSAVYLCASSSQTGIETQYFGPGTRLLVL.

The chain links TRBV7-9 to TRBJ2-7, with a possible D match to TRBD1 (5 bases). Trimming removed 6 bases at V and 5 bases at J, with 20 bases between. The CDR3 contains 15 residues. CDR1 is SEHNR, CDR2 FQNEAQ, per germline (reference sequence). The CDR3 DNA is TGTGCCAGCAGTCACCTGGGGCAGGGTGGGAACGAGCAGTACTTC. It specifies CASSHLGQGGNEQYF.

CDR3 amino acids: CASNLGRGYGYTF. The CDR3 DNA reads TGTGCCAGCAACCTGGGCAGGGGCTATGGCTACACCTTC. The J gene is TRBJ1-2, the V gene TRBV5-8; D possibly corresponds to TRBD1 (6 bases). This CDR3 spans 13 amino acids. V was trimmed by 6 bases and J by 4 bases, leaving 13 bases between them. From germline, CDR1 is SGHTS and CDR2 YDEGEE.

V and J are TRBV29-1 and TRBJ1-1; a weak D match, TRBD1 (5 bases). V was pared by 4 bases and J by 11 bases, with 23 bases between. Germline assignment: CDR1 SQVTM and CDR2 ANQGSEA. The CDR3 has 14 residues. The CDR3 DNA sequence: TGCAGCGTTGGCGACTTCCCGAACCCGAGACAGGCTTTCTTT. Its translation: CSVGDFPNPRQAFF.

The rearrangement links TRBV5-6 to TRBJ1-2; unclear D gene. The CDR3 runs 14 residues. CDR1 is SGHDT, CDR2 YYEEEE, per germline. V lost 1 base to trimming and J lost 3 bases, with 10 bases between them. The CDR3 loop is CASSLFSQHYGYTF. CDR3 bases: TGTGCCAGCAGCTTGTTCTCACAGCACTATGGCTACACCTTC.

The chain links TRBV7-8 to TRBJ2-1, with 8 bases aligning to TRBD2. This CDR3 region has 13 residues. V gave up 5 bases and J gave up 11 bases; unmatched junction bases: 8. The germline gives CDR1 SGHVS, CDR2 FQNEAQ. The DNA for the CDR3 is TGTGCCAGCAGCCCTGGGACTAGAAGTAAGCAGTTCTTC. Translating gives CASSPGTRSKQFF.

The table lists this clone with a count of one. The chain couples TRBV6-1 to TRBJ2-2; D is perhaps TRBD2 (6 bases). The CDR3 sequence is 16 residues long. V was shortened by 2 bases and J by 7 bases, with 17 bases between the two germline ends. The germline V gene encodes CDR1 MNHNS and CDR2 SASEGT. The CDR3 loop reads CASSESWRVVVGELFF. For the CDR3, the DNA is TGTGCCAGCAGTGAATCTTGGAGGGTCGTAGTCGGGGAGCTGTTTTTT.

The chain combines TRBV21-1 with TRBJ1-3. TRBV21-1 is a pseudogene segment. The CDR3 is 16 residues long. CDR3 nucleotides: TGTGCCAGCACCAACGGGGGGACCGACTCTGGAAACACCATATATTTT. Translated, it gives CASTNGGTDSGNTIYF.

This chain joins TRBV4-2 and TRBJ2-6; 7 nucleotides line up with TRBD1. CDR1 and CDR2 (germline): LGHNA, YNFKEQ. The CDR3 spans 17 residues. V was clipped by 4 bases and J by 0 bases; unmatched bases: 6. CDR3 sequence: CASSRTGEASGANVLTF. For the CDR3, the DNA is TGTGCCAGCAGCCGAACAGGGGAAGCCTCTGGGGCCAACGTCCTGACTTTC.

The chain is built from TRBV9 and TRBJ1-2; a weak D match, TRBD1 (5 bases). Germline assignment: CDR1 SGDLS and CDR2 YYNGEE. The CDR3 runs to 15 residues. V lost 0 bases and J 8 bases, leaving 17 bases between the germline ends. The CDR3 bases are TGTGCCAGCAGCGTAGCCCAGGGAGGAGGTACGGGCTACACCTTC. As protein: CASSVAQGGGTGYTF.

This chain joins TRBV6-5 and TRBJ2-1, with 8 positions matching TRBD2. Germline lookup yields CDR1 MNHEY and CDR2 SVGAGI. V shed 6 bases and J 10 bases; nucleotides not matched to a gene: 2. The CDR3 totals 11 residues. The CDR3: CASSRLAEQFF. The CDR3 coding sequence is TGTGCCAGCAGCCGACTAGCGGAGCAGTTCTTC.

V and J are TRBV6-5 and TRBJ1-5, with a tentative D call TRBD1 (6 bases). Trimming removed 6 bases from V and 5 bases from J, with 11 bases in between. Germline-derived CDR1 and CDR2 are MNHEY and SVGAGI. The CDR3 has 13 residues. Here the CDR3 reads CASRRTVDQPQHF. In DNA, the CDR3 is TGTGCCAGCAGAAGGACAGTCGATCAGCCCCAGCATTTT.

The chain employs TRBV2 and TRBJ1-1; D not resolved. V was cut by 7 bases and J by 6 bases, with 9 bases left in between. The CDR3 spans 11 residues. CDR1 and CDR2 (germline): SNHLY, FYNNEI. In DNA, the CDR3 is TGTGCCAGCACCACTCAGGCTGAAGCTTTCTTT. The encoded protein is CASTTQAEAFF.